Following are 20 T cell receptor beta chains from one sample sequenced in a study of control samples from healthy donors and cancer patients. The assay was immunoSEQ multiplex PCR, and TCRdb's table has in-frame clones only and misses some. The data hold roughly 120,000 clones, with approximately 94% observed a single time. The sequencing sample was made of PBMCs. The source is a man aged 50 to 59 with head and neck cancer.

The V gene is TRBV24-1, the J gene TRBJ2-1; D is undetermined. The V gene lost 0 bases and the J gene lost 7 bases, with 9 bases spanning the gap. The CDR3 contains 14 residues. Germline V gives CDR1 KGHDR, CDR2 SFDVKD. CDR3 bases: TGTGCCACCAGTGATTTGCGGGTAGGGAATGAGCAGTTCTTC. It translates to CATSDLRVGNEQFF.

This chain uses TRBV6-5 with TRBJ1-2; the D is unclear. Germline V gene data show CDR1 as MNHEY and CDR2 as SVGAGI. Trimming removed 2 bases at V and 4 bases at J, with 8 bases between. This CDR3 comprises 13 residues. DNA for the CDR3: TGTGCCAGCAGTTACGAGCGATCCTATGGCTACACCTTC. Translation gives CASSYERSYGYTF.

V is TRBV7-7 and J is TRBJ2-1, with 8 bases identical to TRBD1. The CDR3 loop spans 12 amino acids. Germline-derived CDR1 and CDR2 are SSHAT and FNYEAQ (reference sequence). The CDR3 protein is CSVGRGRDEQFF. As DNA, the CDR3 is TGTTCGGTTGGCAGGGGGCGGGATGAGCAGTTCTTC.

Remarks on this clone: The same CDR3 is also encoded by other DNA sequences in this sample. The J gene is TRBJ2-7, the V gene TRBV6-2 or TRBV6-3; D gene uncertain. Trimming stripped 4 bases from V and 4 bases from J, with 11 bases between. The CDR3 totals 13 residues. Per the germline V gene, CDR1 is MNHEY and CDR2 is SVGEGT. CDR3 nucleotide sequence: TGTGCCAGCAGTTTCTCGGGTGGGTACGAGCAGTACTTC. This codes for CASSFSGGYEQYF.

This sequence joins TRBV30 and TRBJ2-7; TRBD1 matches at 10 bases. The V gene end was trimmed by 6 bases and the J gene end by 2 bases; junction bases not matched to a gene: 13. Per the germline V gene, CDR1 is GTSNPN and CDR2 is SVGIG (reference sequence). CDR3 size: 16 residues. The CDR3 DNA sequence: TGTGCCTGTAATACTCCCGGGACAGGGGCCCCCTACGAGCAGTACTTC. This codes for CACNTPGTGAPYEQYF.

The chain uses TRBV7-2 and TRBJ2-1; no reliable D call. Germline CDR1 SGHTA, CDR2 FQGNSA. The CDR3 has 15 residues. V was cut by 2 bases and J by 0 bases, with 8 bases left in between. The CDR3 spells CASSLSSSSYNEQFF. The CDR3 DNA sequence: TGTGCCAGCAGCTTAAGCTCTAGCTCCTACAATGAGCAGTTCTTC.

This sequence joins TRBV11-2 and TRBJ2-5, with D possibly being TRBD1 (6 bases). This CDR3 has 15 amino acids. Per the germline V gene, CDR1 is SGHAT and CDR2 is FQNNGV. Trimming took 3 bases from V and 4 from J, leaving 15 bases between them. CDR3 region: CASSLGASELETQYF. As DNA, the CDR3 is TGTGCCAGCAGCTTGGGGGCTTCGGAGCTAGAGACCCAGTACTTC.

The chain has TRBV21-1 and TRBJ1-4. TRBV21-1 is flagged as a pseudogene. This CDR3 contains 16 residues. The CDR3 nucleotides read TGTGCCAGCAGCAAACGAAGCCCTGCAACTAATGAAAAACTGTTTTTT. This gives the protein CASSKRSPATNEKLFF.

V usage is TRBV7-9 and J usage is TRBJ2-3, with 9 bases lining up with TRBD2. Trimming took 5 bases from V and 5 from J; bases not matched to a gene: 17. The CDR3 has 18 residues. Per the germline V gene, CDR1 is SEHNR and CDR2 is FQNEAQ (reference sequence). The CDR3 sequence: CASSPSFLAGSSLDTQYF. In nucleotides, the CDR3 is TGTGCCAGCAGCCCATCCTTCCTAGCGGGGTCGTCCTTAGATACGCAGTATTTT.

The chain employs TRBV25-1 and TRBJ1-4; 9 bases are a match to TRBD1. The V and J ends lost 7 bases and 7 bases, in that order; junction bases with no gene match: 10. Germline V gene data show CDR1 as MGHDK and CDR2 as SYGVNS. The CDR3 is 15 residues long. Here the CDR3 DNA reads TGTGCCAGCACCCAACCGGGACAGGGTTCTGAAAAACTGTTTTTT. This translates into CASTQPGQGSEKLFF.

The CDR3 DNA sequence: TGTGCCAGCTCACTGACAGGGGTGGATCAGCCCCAGCATTTT. It encodes CASSLTGVDQPQHF. The V call is TRBV18, the J call TRBJ1-5, with 8 bases lining up with TRBD1. V dropped 4 bases and J dropped 5; count of bases not matched to a gene: 4. The CDR3 runs to 14 residues. The germline V gene encodes CDR1 KGHSH and CDR2 LQKENI.

CDR3 protein: CATSDFTVTGELFF. DNA of the CDR3: TGTGCCACCAGTGATTTCACTGTCACCGGGGAGCTGTTTTTT. The chain is built from TRBV24-1 and TRBJ2-2; unclear D gene. CDR3 length: 14 amino acids. V was shortened by 1 base and J by 4 bases, with 6 bases between the two germline ends. Germline CDR1 is KGHDR and CDR2 is SFDVKD.

J is TRBJ2-2 and V is TRBV27; weak D call: TRBD1 (6 bases). Germline loops: CDR1 MNHEY, CDR2 SMNVEV (reference sequence). This CDR3 has 15 amino acids. The V and J ends lost 2 bases and 4 bases respectively, with 11 bases between them. The chain's CDR3 is CASSLTGWGTGELFF. In DNA, the CDR3 is TGTGCCAGCAGTTTAACAGGGTGGGGCACCGGGGAGCTGTTTTTT.

This clone was observed a single time. CDR3 loop: CASSPGTGRRDTQYF. The CDR3 DNA reads TGTGCCAGCAGTCCGGGGACAGGGAGACGAGATACGCAGTATTTT. The gene calls are TRBV27 and TRBJ2-3; 9 bases are shared with TRBD1. Germline V lookup: CDR1 MNHEY, CDR2 SMNVEV (reference sequence). V lost 5 bases to trimming and J lost 5 bases; unmatched junction nucleotides: 8. The CDR3 consists of 15 residues.

The gene calls are TRBV4-1 and TRBJ1-1, with unresolved D. The germline V and J ends were trimmed by 2 bases and 0 bases, with 16 bases remaining between them. The germline CDR1 and CDR2 sequences are MGHRA and YSYEKL. The CDR3 totals 17 residues. The CDR3 here is CASSQPQDLGMNTEAFF. In nucleotides, the CDR3 is TGCGCCAGCAGCCAACCTCAAGACCTGGGCATGAACACTGAAGCTTTCTTT.

This clone was counted a single time. The chain links TRBV9 to TRBJ1-2; no firm D call. The V end lost 4 bases, the J end lost 4 bases, and 14 bases lay between the germline ends. The germline V gene encodes CDR1 SGDLS and CDR2 YYNGEE. CDR3 size: 14 residues. CDR3 residues: CASSRAGSGYGYTF. CDR3 nucleotides: TGTGCCAGCAGCCGAGCGGGTTCCGGCTATGGCTACACCTTC.

This chain uses TRBV7-2 with TRBJ1-1; D not resolved. V lost 5 bases and J lost 4, with 11 bases in between. The germline gives CDR1 SGHTA, CDR2 FQGNSA. The CDR3 is 13 amino acids. This CDR3 is CASSLWLGTEAFF. For the CDR3, the DNA is TGTGCCAGCAGCCTGTGGTTGGGCACTGAAGCTTTCTTT.

The gene calls are TRBV5-1 and TRBJ1-2; no clear D gene. Germline CDR1 SGHRS, CDR2 YFSETQ. The CDR3 runs 13 residues. V lost 0 bases and J lost 2, with 5 bases in between. The CDR3 DNA reads as TGCGCCAGCAGCTTGGCAGCCAACTATGGCTACACCTTC. This translates into CASSLAANYGYTF.

This clone was counted a single time. At the DNA level, this CDR3 is encoded by other sequences in the same sample as well. The gene calls are TRBV10-3 and TRBJ1-1; 7 bases are shared with TRBD1. This CDR3 is built from 16 residues. Germline CDR1 and CDR2: ENHRY and SYGVKD. V shed 3 bases, J shed 11 bases, and the junction held 18 bases outside the gene matches. The CDR3 DNA reads TGTGCCATCAGTGATTCTACAGGGGACCGAGTCTTGAGGGCTTTCTTT. This sequence encodes CAISDSTGDRVLRAFF.

V gene TRBV9 combines with J gene TRBJ2-4; 8 nucleotides align to TRBD1. CDR3 length equals 14 residues. V was pared by 3 bases and J by 7 bases, with 6 bases of the junction left unmatched. Per the germline V gene, CDR1 is SGDLS and CDR2 is YYNGEE. The CDR3 DNA follows: TGTGCCAGCAGCGCATCGACAGGGGAGAACATTCAGTACTTC. Translated: CASSASTGENIQYF.